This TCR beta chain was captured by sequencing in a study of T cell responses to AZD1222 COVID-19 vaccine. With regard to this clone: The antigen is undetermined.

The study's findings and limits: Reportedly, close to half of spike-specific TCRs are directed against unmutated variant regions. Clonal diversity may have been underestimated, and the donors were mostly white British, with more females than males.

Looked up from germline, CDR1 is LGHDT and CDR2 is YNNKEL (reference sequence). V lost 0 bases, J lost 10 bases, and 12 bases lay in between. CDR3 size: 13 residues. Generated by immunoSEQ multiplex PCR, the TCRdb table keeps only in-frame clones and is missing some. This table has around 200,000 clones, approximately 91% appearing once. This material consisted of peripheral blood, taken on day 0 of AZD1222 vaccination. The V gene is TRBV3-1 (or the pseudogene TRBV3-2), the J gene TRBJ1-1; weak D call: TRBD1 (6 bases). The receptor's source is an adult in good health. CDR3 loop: CASSQDRGLRAFF. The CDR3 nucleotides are TGTGCCAGCAGCCAAGATAGGGGGTTGCGAGCTTTCTTT.